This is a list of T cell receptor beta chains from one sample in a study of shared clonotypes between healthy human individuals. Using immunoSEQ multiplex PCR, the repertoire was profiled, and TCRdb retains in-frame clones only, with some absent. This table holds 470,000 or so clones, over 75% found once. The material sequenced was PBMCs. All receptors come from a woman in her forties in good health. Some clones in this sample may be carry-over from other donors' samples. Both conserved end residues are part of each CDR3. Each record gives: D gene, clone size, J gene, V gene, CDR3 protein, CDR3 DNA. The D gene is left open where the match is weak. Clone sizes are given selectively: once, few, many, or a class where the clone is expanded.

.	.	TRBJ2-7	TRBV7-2	CASSLIAVAQGPYEQYF	TGTGCCAGCAGCTTAATAGCCGTGGCGCAGGGGCCCTACGAGCAGTACTTC
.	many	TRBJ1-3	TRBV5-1	CASSLGQGSSGNTIYF	TGCGCCAGCAGCCTCGGACAAGGAAGCTCTGGAAACACCATATATTTT
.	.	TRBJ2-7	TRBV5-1	CASSPGLFSYEQYF	TGCGCCAGCAGCCCGGGACTCTTTTCCTACGAGCAGTACTTC
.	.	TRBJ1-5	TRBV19	CASSIGGTNGNQPQHF	TGTGCCAGTAGTATAGGTGGCACAAATGGCAATCAGCCCCAGCATTTT
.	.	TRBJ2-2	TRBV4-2	CASSPRPAVTGELFF	TGTGCCAGCAGCCCCAGACCGGCTGTCACCGGGGAGCTGTTTTTT
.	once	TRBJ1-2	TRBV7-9	CASSRSAANYGYTF	TGTGCCAGCAGCAGGTCGGCAGCGAACTATGGCTACACCTTC
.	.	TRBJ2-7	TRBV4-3	CASSQEIGSPSEQYF	TGCGCCAGCAGCCAAGAGATCGGGAGTCCCAGCGAGCAGTACTTC
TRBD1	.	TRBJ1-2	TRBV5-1	CASSLQGENYGYTF	TGCGCCAGCAGCTTGCAGGGGGAGAACTATGGCTACACCTTC
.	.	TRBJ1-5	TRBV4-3	CASSLSGDQPQHF	TGCGCCAGCAGCCTCTCGGGGGATCAGCCCCAGCATTTT
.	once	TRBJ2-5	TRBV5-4	CASSSSPTHLDQYF	TGTGCCAGCAGCTCCTCCCCGACCCACTTGGACCAGTACTTC
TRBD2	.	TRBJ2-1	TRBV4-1	CASSLVAGKQLF	TGCGCCAGCAGCCTCGTAGCGGGTAAGCAGCTCTTC
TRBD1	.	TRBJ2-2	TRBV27	CASRQGAVGELFF	TGTGCCAGCAGACAGGGGGCGGTCGGGGAGCTGTTTTTT
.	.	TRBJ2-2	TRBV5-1	CASSLGRLNTGELFF	TGCGCCAGCAGCTTGGGTAGGCTAAACACCGGGGAGCTGTTTTTT
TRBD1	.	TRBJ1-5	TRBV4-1	CASSRDREDQPQHF	TGCGCCAGCAGCCGGGACAGGGAAGATCAGCCCCAGCATTTT
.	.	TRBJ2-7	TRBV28	CASSFYSYEQYF	TGTGCCAGCAGTTTCTACAGCTACGAGCAGTACTTC
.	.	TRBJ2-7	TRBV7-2	CASSRIGGNYEQYF	TGTGCCAGCAGCCGGATCGGCGGAAACTACGAGCAGTACTTC
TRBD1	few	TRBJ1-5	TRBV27	CASNRQGANQPQHF	TGTGCCAGCAACCGACAGGGGGCGAATCAGCCCCAGCATTTT
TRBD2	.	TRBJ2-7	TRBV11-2	CASSLRLAEVYEQYF	TGTGCCAGCAGCTTAAGGCTAGCGGAGGTCTACGAGCAGTACTTC
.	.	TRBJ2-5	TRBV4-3	CASSPQETQYF	TGCGCCAGCAGCCCTCAAGAGACCCAGTACTTC
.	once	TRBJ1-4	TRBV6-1	CAISESARGANEKLFF	TGTGCCATCAGTGAGTCCGCCCGGGGTGCTAATGAAAAACTGTTTTTT
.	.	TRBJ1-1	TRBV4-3	CASSPTGLRNTEAFF	TGCGCCAGCAGCCCCACAGGGTTAAGGAACACTGAAGCTTTCTTT
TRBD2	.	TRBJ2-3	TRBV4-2	CASSHKGLAGGQSTDTQYF	TGTGCCAGCAGCCATAAGGGACTAGCGGGAGGACAGAGCACAGATACGCAGTATTTT
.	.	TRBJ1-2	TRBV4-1	CASSQDRQDGYGYTF	TGCGCCAGCAGCCAAGATAGACAGGACGGATATGGCTACACCTTC
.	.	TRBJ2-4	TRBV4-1	CASSSPGGTKNIQYF	TGCGCCAGCAGTAGTCCTGGCGGGACCAAAAACATTCAGTACTTC
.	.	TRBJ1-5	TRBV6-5	CASSTHLGQPQHF	TGTGCCAGCAGTACCCACTTGGGTCAGCCCCAGCATTTT
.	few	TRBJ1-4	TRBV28	CASTQRAKLFF	TGTGCCAGCACCCAACGGGCAAAACTGTTTTTT
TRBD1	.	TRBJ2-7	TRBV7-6	CASSLAAGQGAYEQYF	TGTGCCAGCAGCTTAGCCGCAGGGCAGGGGGCCTACGAGCAGTACTTC
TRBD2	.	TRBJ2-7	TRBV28	CASRGLAGWEQYF	TGTGCCAGCAGGGGCCTAGCGGGGTGGGAGCAGTACTTC
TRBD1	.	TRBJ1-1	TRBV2	CASRATGGTEAFF	TGTGCCAGCAGGGCAACAGGGGGCACTGAAGCTTTCTTT
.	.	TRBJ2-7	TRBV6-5	CASSMGESYEQYF	TGTGCCAGCAGCATGGGTGAATCCTACGAGCAGTACTTC
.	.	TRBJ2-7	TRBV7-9	CASSLVGYSYEQYF	TGTGCCAGCAGCTTAGTAGGCTACTCCTACGAGCAGTACTTC
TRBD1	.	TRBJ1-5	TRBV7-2	CASSQRQGSQPQHF	TGTGCCAGCAGCCAGCGACAGGGGTCTCAGCCCCAGCATTTT
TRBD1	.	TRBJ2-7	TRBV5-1	CASSPDGGQVYF	TGCGCCAGCAGCCCAGACGGGGGACAGGTGTACTTC
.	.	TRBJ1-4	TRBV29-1	CSVVMRNSEKLFF	TGCAGCGTTGTCATGAGGAATTCGGAAAAACTGTTTTTT
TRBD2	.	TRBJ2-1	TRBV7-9	CASSLPYRLAGGRNEQFF	TGTGCCAGCAGCTTACCCTATAGACTAGCGGGAGGACGGAATGAGCAGTTCTTC
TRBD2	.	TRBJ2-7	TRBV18	CASSQTSGSIYEHHF	TGTGCCAGCTCACAAACTAGCGGGAGCATCTACGAGCATCACTTC
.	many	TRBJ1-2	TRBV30	CAWRAGLVGREDYGYTF	TGTGCCTGGAGGGCCGGGCTTGTGGGGAGGGAGGACTATGGCTACACCTTC
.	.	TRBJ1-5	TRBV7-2	CASSLITDNQPQHF	TGTGCCAGCAGCTTAATCACAGACAATCAGCCCCAGCATTTT
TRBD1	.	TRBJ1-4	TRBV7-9	CASSTGQGLNEKLFF	TGTGCCAGCAGCACGGGACAGGGACTTAATGAAAAACTGTTTTTT
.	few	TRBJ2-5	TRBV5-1	CASSPRTSLQGGQETQYF	TGCGCCAGCAGCCCCCGGACTAGCTTACAGGGGGGCCAGGAGACCCAGTACTTC
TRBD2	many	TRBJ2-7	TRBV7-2	CASSPQAGEFREQYF	TGTGCCAGCAGCCCACAAGCGGGAGAGTTCCGCGAGCAGTACTTC
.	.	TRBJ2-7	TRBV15	CATSRDTTAEQYF	TGTGCCACCAGCAGAGACACGACAGCCGAGCAGTACTTC
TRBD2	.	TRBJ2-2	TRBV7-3	CASSLTGLANTGELFF	TGTGCCAGCAGCTTAACCGGACTAGCGAACACCGGGGAGCTGTTTTTT
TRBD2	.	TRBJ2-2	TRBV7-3	CASSLSGSKTGELFF	TGTGCCAGCAGCCTTAGCGGGAGTAAGACCGGGGAGCTGTTTTTT
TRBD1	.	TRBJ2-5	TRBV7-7	CASSLDRDETQYF	TGTGCTAGCAGCCTCGACAGGGATGAGACCCAGTACTTC
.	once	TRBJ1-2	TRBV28	CASSLGRGGYTF	TGTGCCAGCAGTTTGGGCCGAGGGGGCTACACCTTC
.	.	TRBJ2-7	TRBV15	CATSRDLEGEQYF	TGTGCCACCAGCAGAGATTTGGAGGGCGAGCAGTACTTC
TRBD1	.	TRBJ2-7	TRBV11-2	CASSSGTGGEQYF	TGTGCCAGCAGCTCCGGGACAGGGGGCGAGCAGTACTTC